What follows is one T cell receptor beta chain and its context. This sample was taken from a study of blood T cell repertoires in COVID-19. Study background: Sites in the United States, Italy and Spain provided acute and convalescent COVID-19 samples. Sample material is recorded as cDNA or gDNA derived from T cells, B-cell-depleted T cells, or PBMCs.

The V gene's germline CDR1 is KGHSH and CDR2 LQKENI. This CDR3 spans 14 amino acids. Trimming took off 2 bases at V and 7 bases at J, with 14 bases between the two ends. Per the study methods: The authors estimated nucleated cell counts from reference gene primer amplification. Assay: immunoSEQ multiplex PCR; the TCRdb copy retains only in-frame clones and omits some. D and trimming come from the DNA, and the V and J calls and clone size come from that table. Seen here are about 80,000 clones, about four fifths observed once, and the top ten hold around 12%. This TCR came from a woman in her forties with active or convalescent COVID-19. The chain links TRBV18 to TRBJ2-5, with D possibly TRBD1 on 5 matching bases. The sample consisted of peripheral blood. In DNA form, the CDR3 reads TGTGCCAGCTCACCAGGAGACAGTTTAGGGACCCAGTACTTC. Protein product: CASSPGDSLGTQYF. Complete variable domain (other parts from reference TRBV18 and TRBJ2-5): NAGVMQNPRHLVRRRGQEARLRCSPMKGHSHVYWYRQLPEEGLKFMVYLQKENIIDESGMPKERFSAEFPKEGPSILRIQQVVRGDSAAYFCASSPGDSLGTQYFGPGTRLLVL.